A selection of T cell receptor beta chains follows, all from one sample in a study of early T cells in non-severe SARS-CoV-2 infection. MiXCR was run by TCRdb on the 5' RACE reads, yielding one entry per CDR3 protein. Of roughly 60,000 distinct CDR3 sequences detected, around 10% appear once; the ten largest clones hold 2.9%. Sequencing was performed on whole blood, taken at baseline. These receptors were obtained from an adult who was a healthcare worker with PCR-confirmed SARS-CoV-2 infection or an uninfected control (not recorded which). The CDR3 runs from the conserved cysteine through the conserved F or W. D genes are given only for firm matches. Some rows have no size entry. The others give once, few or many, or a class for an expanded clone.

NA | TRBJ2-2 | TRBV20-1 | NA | TGCAGTGCTAGTGACAGGAGTTTTGCCGGGGAGCTGTTTTTT | CSASDRSFAGELFF
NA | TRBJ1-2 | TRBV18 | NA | TGTGCCAGCTCACCATCGGAGCGCGGACACAACTATGGCTACACCTTC | CASSPSERGHNYGYTF
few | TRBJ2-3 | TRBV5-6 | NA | TGTGCCAGCAGCTTGGCGTCGCTAGCAGCCGGGCCAGATACGCAGTATTTT | CASSLASLAAGPDTQYF
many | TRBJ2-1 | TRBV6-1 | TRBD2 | TGTGCCAGCAGGACCGGTAGCGGGGGCTATGAGCAGTTCTTC | CASRTGSGGYEQFF
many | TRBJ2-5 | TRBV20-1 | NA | TGCAGTGCTAGAGATACTGGGGTCGGGGAGACCCAGTACTTC | CSARDTGVGETQYF
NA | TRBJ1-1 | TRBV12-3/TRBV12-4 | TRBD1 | TGTGCCAGCAGTCAGACAGGGGATATGAACACTGAAGCTTTCTTT | CASSQTGDMNTEAFF
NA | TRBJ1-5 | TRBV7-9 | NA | TGTGCCAGCAGCTTAGACCTTCAGCCCCAGCATTTT | CASSLDLQPQHF
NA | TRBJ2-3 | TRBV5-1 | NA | TGCGCCAGCAGCTTGGATGCGGGACCCCAAAAGGCGGATACGCAGTATTTT | CASSLDAGPQKADTQYF
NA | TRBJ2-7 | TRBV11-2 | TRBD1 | TGTGCCAGCAGCTCACCAACAGGGGTGCCCTACGAGCAGTACTTC | CASSSPTGVPYEQYF
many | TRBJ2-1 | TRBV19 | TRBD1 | TGTGCCAGTAGTATAGGGCAGGGGGCCTACAATGAGCAGTTCTTC | CASSIGQGAYNEQFF
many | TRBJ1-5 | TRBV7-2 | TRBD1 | TGTGCCAGCAGCTTACGCCACCAGGGGGCGAGCAATCAGCCCCAGCATTTT | CASSLRHQGASNQPQHF
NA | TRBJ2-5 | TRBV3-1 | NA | TGTGCCAGCCTCAGTGACCAAGAGACCCAGTACTTC | CASLSDQETQYF